One and the same sample provided the 11 T cell receptor beta chains below, sequenced in a study of blood T cells in healthy people across ages. Then a second PCR, running roughly 6 to 12 cycles, was carried out with a sample-barcoded 5' primer and a J-beta primer mix. Each CDR3 protein is one row after TCRdb ran MiXCR on the 5' RACE reads. Here the sample spans 1.2 million to 1.5 million distinct CDR3 sequences, 42% being singletons. Sequencing was done on a sample of blood. These receptors were collected from a woman aged 18-30 years in good health.

This clonotype was found a few times. The chain employs TRBV29-1 and TRBJ1-1; a weak D match, TRBD1 (5 bases). V was trimmed by 7 bases and J by 10 bases, leaving 10 bases between them. The CDR3 is 9 amino acids. Germline V gene lookup returns CDR1 SQVTM and CDR2 ANQGSEA. The CDR3 sequence is CSDDSGAFF. DNA for the CDR3: TGCAGCGACGACAGTGGAGCTTTCTTT. The whole variable domain, remainder taken from reference TRBV29-1 and TRBJ1-1, is SAVISQKPSRDICQRGTSLTIQCQVDSQVTMMFWYRQQPGQSLTLIATANQGSEATYESGFVIDKFPISRPNLTFSTLTVSNMSPEDSSIYLCSDDSGAFFGQGTRLTVV.

This clonotype was observed a few times. The V gene is TRBV6-5, the J gene TRBJ1-1; tentative D call: TRBD1 (6 bases). The CDR3 is 14 residues long. V was pared by 2 bases and J by 2 bases, with 9 bases between. Per the germline V gene, CDR1 is MNHEY and CDR2 is SVGAGI. CDR3 region: CASSYGTLNTEAFF. For the CDR3, the DNA is TGTGCCAGCAGTTACGGGACACTTAACACTGAAGCTTTCTTT.

The chain recombines TRBV20-1 with TRBJ2-7; 9 nucleotides match TRBD2. The V and J ends lost 0 bases and 7 bases, in that order; junction bases with no gene match: 13. The CDR3 is 16 residues long. The germline CDR1 and CDR2 sequences are DFQATT and SNEGSKA (reference sequence). The CDR3 bases are TGCAGTGCTAGAGATACCGGCGGGGGGGCCGGGAATGAGCAGTACTTC. Protein product: CSARDTGGGAGNEQYF.

This clonotype was seen many times. The chain employs TRBV29-1 and TRBJ2-7, with 8 nucleotides matching TRBD2. The CDR3 consists of 12 residues. Trimming removed 6 bases from V and 3 bases from J; junction bases left unmatched: 4. Germline CDR1 is SQVTM and CDR2 is ANQGSEA. The CDR3 nucleotides are TGCAGCGTAGCCGGGACTAGCTACGAGCAGTACTTC. Protein product: CSVAGTSYEQYF.

The chain is built from TRBV25-1 and TRBJ2-5, with D possibly being TRBD2 (6 bases). V lost 0 bases to trimming and J lost 5 bases, with 19 bases between them. The germline gives CDR1 MGHDK, CDR2 SYGVNS. The CDR3 is 17 amino acids. CDR3 nucleotide sequence: TGTGCCAGCAGTGAATATTTCCCCGGGAGTATTATTGAGACCCAGTACTTC. Translation gives CASSEYFPGSIIETQYF.

On this clonotype itself: Compared with germline, one end of the junction differs, possibly owing to a read error. The J gene is TRBJ2-5, the V gene TRBV4-2; D not certain. This CDR3 region has 14 residues. Germline V gene lookup returns CDR1 LGHNA and CDR2 YNFKEQ. Here the CDR3 reads CAGSSEPGEETQYF. The DNA of the CDR3 is TGTGCCGGCAGCTCAGAGCCAGGAGAAGAGACCCAGTACTTC.

This sequence joins TRBV5-1 and TRBJ2-7; the match to TRBD1 covers 9 bases. This CDR3 is 15 amino acids long. CDR1 and CDR2 from the germline V gene are SGHRS and YFSETQ. J gave up 5 bases and V 3 bases, and 9 bases lay outside the gene matches. The CDR3 nucleotides are TGCGCCAGCAGCTCCACCGGGACAGGGTCCCACGAGCAGTACTTC. Translation gives CASSSTGTGSHEQYF.

The chain joins TRBV3-1 to TRBJ1-1; D is perhaps TRBD1 (6 bases). V gave up 4 bases and J gave up 4 bases, with 19 bases separating them. Germline V gene data show CDR1 as LGHDT and CDR2 as YNNKEL (reference sequence). The CDR3 is made up of 16 amino acids. The CDR3 region is CASSPQTGAVFTEAFF. The CDR3 bases are TGTGCCAGCAGCCCTCAAACGGGGGCGGTTTTCACTGAAGCTTTCTTT.

The chain recombines TRBV6-2 or TRBV6-3 with TRBJ2-4; D is possibly TRBD2 (5 bases). The J call could be wrong; TRBJ2-7 is a better fit for the DNA end. This CDR3 has 15 amino acids. Germline V gene sequence: CDR1 MNHEY, CDR2 SVGEGT. The CDR3 loop is CASSYFEPGIGEQYF. DNA of the CDR3: TGTGCCAGCAGTTACTTTGAGCCGGGGATCGGCGAGCAGTACTTC.

The chain uses TRBV7-3 and TRBJ2-1; 12 bases are a match to TRBD2. This CDR3 is built from 16 residues. V gave up 5 bases and J gave up 2 bases; unmatched junction bases: 4. Per germline, CDR1 SGHTA and CDR2 FQGTGA. The DNA for the CDR3 is TGTGCCAGCAGCCCCGGACTAGCGGGGACCTACAATGAGCAGTTCTTC. This sequence encodes CASSPGLAGTYNEQFF.

The chain is built from TRBV27 and TRBJ2-1; 7 bases are a match to TRBD2. Near its end, the DNA agrees better with TRBJ2-7, so the J call may be wrong. This CDR3 comprises 16 residues. The V gene's germline CDR1 is MNHEY and CDR2 SMNVEV (reference sequence). CDR3: CASSPRASGSYNEQYF. As DNA, the CDR3 is TGTGCCAGCAGTCCTAGGGCTAGCGGATCCTACAATGAGCAGTACTTC.